Listed below are T cell receptor beta chains from one sample, sequenced in a study of blood T cell repertoires in COVID-19. Data came from immunoSEQ multiplex PCR; TCRdb stores just in-frame clones and leaves some out. The data contain 150,000 to 200,000 clones, about 75% of them seen just once; the ten biggest clones take up approximately 26%. Sample: peripheral blood. Receptors were obtained from a woman in her 70s with acute or convalescent COVID-19. The CDR3 runs from the conserved cysteine through the conserved F or W. A D gene is named only where the DNA matches it firmly. Expanded clones get a size class; other rows say once, few or many, or leave the size out.

v_call	clone_size	d_call	j_call	cdr3_nt	cdr3_aa
TRBV28	once	.	TRBJ1-1	TGTGCCAGCAGCCCGCCGAGGCAAAACACTGAAGCTTTCTTT	CASSPPRQNTEAFF
TRBV18	.	TRBD1	TRBJ2-7	TGTGCCAGCTCACCACCGACAGGGATCTACGAGCAGTACTTC	CASSPPTGIYEQYF
TRBV29-1	.	.	TRBJ2-7	TGCAGCGTTTGGGCAGCCTATTCCTACGAGCAGTACTTC	CSVWAAYSYEQYF
TRBV3-1/TRBV3-2	.	TRBD2	TRBJ2-3	TGTGCCAGCAGCCTTATAGCGGGAGCAGATACGCAGTATTTT	CASSLIAGADTQYF
TRBV6-5	.	.	TRBJ1-3	TGTGCCGGCAATCAGGCTGGAAACACCATATATTTT	CAGNQAGNTIYF
TRBV7-2	.	.	TRBJ1-1	TGTGCCAGCAGCACCAGGGTAAGGACTGAAGCTTTCTTT	CASSTRVRTEAFF
TRBV4-1	.	.	TRBJ2-7	TGCGCCAGCAGCCAACCGGGAAAATCCCACGAGCAGTACTTC	CASSQPGKSHEQYF
TRBV5-5	.	.	TRBJ2-2	TGTGCCAGCAGCCCTGCGGGGACTCGCCCTCTAGCGCCGAACACCGGGGAGCTGTTTTTT	CASSPAGTRPLAPNTGELFF
TRBV19	.	.	TRBJ1-5	TGTGCCACACACCGTGGGGGGGCAGGGGTTGGCAATCAGCCCCAGCATTTT	CATHRGGAGVGNQPQHF
TRBV18	.	TRBD2	TRBJ2-7	TGTGCCAGCTCACCGCAACCTGGGCTAGCGGGAGTCGGGGAGCAGTACTTC	CASSPQPGLAGVGEQYF
TRBV4-2	.	.	TRBJ1-4	TGTGCCAGCAGCCAAGTTGCAGGGCGAAGTGAAAAACTGTTTTTT	CASSQVAGRSEKLFF
TRBV15	.	.	TRBJ1-2	TGTGCCACCAGCATAGGCATACAGTCTGCCGGCTATGGCTACACCTTC	CATSIGIQSAGYGYTF
TRBV7-9	few	TRBD1	TRBJ1-4	TGTGCCAGCAGCCCAAGGACAGGGATAGAAGAAAAACTGTTTTTT	CASSPRTGIEEKLFF
TRBV2	.	TRBD1	TRBJ2-7	TGTGCCAGCAGTGAGGATAGGACAGGTTTC	CASSEDRTGF
TRBV2	.	.	TRBJ1-5	TGTGCCAGCAAAGGCTGGCCGGGGCAGCCCCAGCATTTT	CASKGWPGQPQHF
TRBV12-3/TRBV12-4	.	.	TRBJ2-7	TGTGCCAGCAGTTTAGGGGTCAGGTACGAGCAGTACTTC	CASSLGVRYEQYF
TRBV5-1	.	TRBD1	TRBJ2-3	TGCGCCAGCAGCGCGGACAGGGTGGGAGATACGCAGTATTTT	CASSADRVGDTQYF
TRBV27	.	.	TRBJ2-1	TGTGCCAGCAGTTCGGGGTATTTAGGGTACAATGAGCAGTTCTTC	CASSSGYLGYNEQFF
TRBV5-1	.	.	TRBJ2-7	TGCGCCAGCAGCTTGCTCCAGGGAAAATACGAGCAGTACTTC	CASSLLQGKYEQYF
TRBV3-1/TRBV3-2	few	.	TRBJ1-2	TGTGCCAGCAGCCACCCCCCAACAGTAAATGGCTACACCTTC	CASSHPPTVNGYTF
TRBV3-1/TRBV3-2	.	TRBD2	TRBJ2-1	TGTGCCAGCAGCCTTAGCGGGGCTAGATGGGAGCAGTTCTTC	CASSLSGARWEQFF
TRBV30	.	.	TRBJ1-1	TGTGCCTGGGGTGGAAGAGGGAACACTGAAGCTTTCTTT	CAWGGRGNTEAFF
TRBV19	once	.	TRBJ1-5	TGTGCCAGTAGTATAAGTACGGGAAGCAATCAGCCCCAGCATTTT	CASSISTGSNQPQHF
TRBV4-1	.	TRBD2	TRBJ2-1	TGCGCCAGCAGCCCATTCGGACTAGCGGGGAATGAGCAGTTCTTC	CASSPFGLAGNEQFF
TRBV9	.	TRBD2	TRBJ2-3	TGTGCCAGCAGCGTAGGGCCAGCGGGGGACGTGGATACGCAGTATTTT	CASSVGPAGDVDTQYF
TRBV7-8	few	.	TRBJ2-7	TGTGCCAGCAGCTTAGCCGGGAGTGGCGGGATACTTACCTACGAGCAGTACTTC	CASSLAGSGGILTYEQYF
TRBV2	.	TRBD2	TRBJ2-5	TGTGCCAGCAGTCGGGGGACTAGCGGGGGAAGGGGTGAGACCCAGTACTTC	CASSRGTSGGRGETQYF
TRBV12-3/TRBV12-4	.	.	TRBJ1-2	TGTGCCAGCACCACGGCGGGGGTCTCTGGCTACACCTTC	CASTTAGVSGYTF
TRBV11-2	.	.	TRBJ1-3	TGTGCCAGCAGCTTAGATCTTGAGGGAAACACCATATATTTT	CASSLDLEGNTIYF
TRBV12-5	.	TRBD2	TRBJ2-7	TGTGCTAGTCTAGACGGGACTAGTCCCTACGAGCAGTACTTC	CASLDGTSPYEQYF
TRBV5-1	.	TRBD1	TRBJ1-6	TGCGCCAGCAGCGAGGGACAGTATAATTCACCCCTCCACTTT	CASSEGQYNSPLHF
TRBV5-1	few	.	TRBJ1-2	TGCGCCAGCAGCTCGACAGGCAGATATGGCTACACCTTC	CASSSTGRYGYTF
TRBV6-5	.	.	TRBJ2-2	TGTGCCAGCAAGGCCAGCGCGAACACCGGGGAGCTGTTTTTT	CASKASANTGELFF
TRBV7-2	.	.	TRBJ1-5	TGTGCCAGCAGCGCGACAGGTGGCAATCAGCCCCAGCATTTT	CASSATGGNQPQHF
TRBV24-1	.	.	TRBJ2-5	TGTGCCACCAGTGATCCCATTCAAGAGACCCAGTACTTC	CATSDPIQETQYF
TRBV4-1	.	TRBD1	TRBJ1-6	TGCGCCAGCAGCCAAGCCGGGACAGCCAATAATTCACCCCTCCACTTT	CASSQAGTANNSPLHF
TRBV5-6	few	.	TRBJ2-1	TGTGCCAGCAGCTCTCTAGGATCCTACAATGAGCAGTTCTTC	CASSSLGSYNEQFF
TRBV5-4	.	.	TRBJ1-3	TGTGCCAGCAGCTTAAGGGGTTCGACTGGAAACACCATATATTTT	CASSLRGSTGNTIYF
TRBV12-5	few	.	TRBJ1-5	TGTGCTAGTGGCTGGGAGGTTGGCCAGCCCCAGCATTTT	CASGWEVGQPQHF
TRBV7-2	once	TRBD1	TRBJ1-1	TGTGCCAGCAGCTTGGGCAGGGGGCCGGAGGGGGCTTTCTTT	CASSLGRGPEGAFF